This T cell receptor beta chain was recovered during a study of control samples from healthy donors and cancer patients. The germline CDR1 and CDR2 sequences are LGHNA and YNFKEQ. Trimming left V 2 bases short and J 1 base short, with 5 bases between. The CDR3 extends over 13 amino acids. Assay: immunoSEQ multiplex PCR; the TCRdb copy retains only in-frame clones and omits some. This sample has 150,000 to 200,000 clones, with roughly 91% found just once. This receptor was taken from a woman in her thirties in good health. The gene calls are TRBV4-2 and TRBJ1-2; D call uncertain. The source material was blood. Here the CDR3 DNA reads TGTGCCAGCAGCCAAATCGGTAACTATGGCTACACCTTC. Its translation is CASSQIGNYGYTF.